The rows below give T cell receptor beta chains drawn from one sample of a study of blood T cell repertoires in COVID-19. Libraries were prepared by immunoSEQ multiplex PCR; TCRdb keeps only in-frame clonotypes and omits some of them. Here the sample spans fewer than 110,000 clones, more than 75% being singletons. The sequenced sample was peripheral blood. The source of these receptors is a human donor in a cohort sampled during active COVID-19. Each CDR3 is given with its conserved first and last residue. The D gene is left open where the match is weak. Size is omitted from some rows. Given values are once, few, many or a class for expanded clones.

.	TRBD2	TRBV11-3	TRBJ2-3	16	TGTGCCAGCAGCCCGAGGACTAGCGGGAGCACAGATACGCAGTATTTT	CASSPRTSGSTDTQYF
.	.	TRBV19	TRBJ2-6	19	TGTGCCAGTAGTAGTGTTGGGCCGTCCGCCTACTCTGGGGCCAACGTCCTGACTTTC	CASSSVGPSAYSGANVLTF
.	TRBD1	TRBV2	TRBJ1-6	15	TGTGCCAGCAGCGCAAGACAGGGACATAATTCACCCCTCCACTTT	CASSARQGHNSPLHF
.	.	TRBV20-1	TRBJ1-1	11	TGCAGTGCTAGGAGGGGGACCCGGGCTTTCTTT	CSARRGTRAFF
.	TRBD2	TRBV28	TRBJ2-7	19	TGTGCCAGCAGTTCATACGCTACCGGGACTAGCGGGTTTGATTACGAGCAGTACTTC	CASSSYATGTSGFDYEQYF
once	TRBD1	TRBV6-5	TRBJ2-1	15	TGTGCCAGCAGAAAACAGGGGGGCCTCTACAATGAGCAGTTCTTC	CASRKQGGLYNEQFF
.	.	TRBV2	TRBJ1-4	14	TGTGCCAGCAGTGAAGGGCAGTTCGGGGAAAAACTGTTTTTT	CASSEGQFGEKLFF
.	TRBD1	TRBV6-5	TRBJ1-6	14	TGTGCCAGCTCTCGGACAGGGAAAACTTCACCCCTCCACTTT	CASSRTGKTSPLHF
.	TRBD2	TRBV24-1	TRBJ2-7	12	TGTGCCACCAGTGACCTAGCGGGAGAGCAGTACTTC	CATSDLAGEQYF
.	TRBD1	TRBV5-6	TRBJ2-1	17	TGTGCCAGCAGCTTGGCCGGACAGGGGTTGTCCTACAATGAGCAGTTCTTC	CASSLAGQGLSYNEQFF
.	TRBD1	TRBV19	TRBJ1-5	17	TGTGCCAGTAGGCCCCCCCCGGGACAGGGCCCCAATCAGCCCCAGCATTTT	CASRPPPGQGPNQPQHF
.	.	TRBV5-4	TRBJ2-1	17	TGTGCCAGCAGCGGATCCGGGTCGCTTAGCTCCTACAATGAGCAGTTCTTC	CASSGSGSLSSYNEQFF
.	.	TRBV10-3	TRBJ2-2	17	TGTGCCATCAGTGAGTCTGAAGGCCAGTCGGGCACCGGGGAGCTGTTTTTT	CAISESEGQSGTGELFF
.	.	TRBV29-1	TRBJ1-1	13	TGCAGCGTCGACCTCGAGACAAGAAATGAAGCTTTCTTT	CSVDLETRNEAFF
.	.	TRBV5-1	TRBJ2-2	12	TGCGCCAGCAGCTTTCGCACCGGGGAGCTGTTTTTT	CASSFRTGELFF
once	.	TRBV10-3	TRBJ1-1	13	TGTGCCATCAGTGGGAAGGGGTGGACTGAAGCTTTCTTT	CAISGKGWTEAFF
.	.	TRBV4-2	TRBJ1-6	15	TGTGCCAGCAGCCAAGTACAGGAACACAATTCACCCCTCCACTTT	CASSQVQEHNSPLHF
.	.	TRBV7-2	TRBJ2-1	11	TGTGCCAGCAGCTCACTCAATGAGCAGTTCTTC	CASSSLNEQFF
once	TRBD2	TRBV19	TRBJ2-5	15	TGTGCCAGTAGTACGCTAGCGGGGCCCCAAGAGACCCAGTACTTC	CASSTLAGPQETQYF
.	.	TRBV19	TRBJ2-7	12	TGTGCCAGCACCTCGGGGGACTACGAGCAGTACTTC	CASTSGDYEQYF
.	.	TRBV5-4	TRBJ1-1	14	TGTGCCAGCACCTTTGCCGGGGGGAACACTGAAGCTTTCTTT	CASTFAGGNTEAFF
.	.	TRBV7-3	TRBJ2-1	15	TGTGCCAGCAGCTCAACCGGGACACCGGGCGATGAGCAGTTCTTC	CASSSTGTPGDEQFF
.	TRBD1	TRBV6-5	TRBJ2-3	15	TGTGCCAGCAGCTTGACCGGGACAGGGTCAGATACGCAGTATTTT	CASSLTGTGSDTQYF
.	TRBD1	TRBV11-2	TRBJ2-3	14	TGTGCCAGCAGCTTAGGACAGGGACCAGATACGCAGTATTTT	CASSLGQGPDTQYF
.	.	TRBV9	TRBJ2-7	16	TGTGCCAGCAGCGCCCCCATGCGGGGTTCCAACTACGAGCAGTACTTC	CASSAPMRGSNYEQYF
.	TRBD2	TRBV29-1	TRBJ2-3	16	TGCAGCGTAGATGGGACTAGCGGGGATCGCACAGATACGCAGTATTTT	CSVDGTSGDRTDTQYF
.	TRBD2	TRBV4-2	TRBJ2-7	19	TGTGCCAGCAGCCAAGACGGGGGGCTAGCGGGGGAATTTACCTACGAGCAGTACTTC	CASSQDGGLAGEFTYEQYF
.	.	TRBV3-1/TRBV3-2	TRBJ2-7	13	TGTGCCAGCAGTCCAGGGATTCGGGACGAGCAGTACTTC	CASSPGIRDEQYF
once	.	TRBV3-1/TRBV3-2	TRBJ2-7	19	TGTGCCAGCAGCCAAGACCCGCGTAACAGGGCCTTTTTAACCTACGAGCAGTACTTC	CASSQDPRNRAFLTYEQYF
.	TRBD1	TRBV23-1	TRBJ2-7	14	TGCGCCAGCAGCAAAAGACAGGGCCGGGACGAGCAGTACTTC	CASSKRQGRDEQYF
once	.	TRBV19	TRBJ2-3	13	TGTGCCAGTAGTATCTCATCTCGGGATACGCAGTATTTT	CASSISSRDTQYF
.	.	TRBV15	TRBJ1-5	16	TGTGCCACCAGCAGTCACGAGACAGGCCGCAATCAGCCCCAGCATTTT	CATSSHETGRNQPQHF
.	TRBD1	TRBV7-3	TRBJ2-1	14	TGTGCCAGCAGCTTGGGACAGGCAAATTATGAGCAGTTCTTC	CASSLGQANYEQFF
.	TRBD2	TRBV9	TRBJ2-7	14	TGTGCCAGCAGCGTAGACGGGAGGCCCTACGAGCAGTACTTC	CASSVDGRPYEQYF
few	.	TRBV7-2	TRBJ2-7	13	TGTGCCAGCAGCTTAATACTGGGCAACGAGCAGTACTTC	CASSLILGNEQYF
.	.	TRBV9	TRBJ2-1	15	TGTGCCAGCAGCGTTCAACCAGAACCCTACAATGAGCAGTTCTTC	CASSVQPEPYNEQFF
.	.	TRBV19	TRBJ1-1	13	TGTGCCAGTAGTATAGAGAGAGGGACTGAAGCTTTCTTT	CASSIERGTEAFF
.	.	TRBV5-1	TRBJ1-2	14	TGCGCCAGCAGCTTGGTAGCAGACAACTATGGCTACACCTTC	CASSLVADNYGYTF
.	.	TRBV28	TRBJ2-1	16	TGTGCCAGCAGCTCCCCAACTAGCAGCTCCTACAATGAGCAGTTCTTC	CASSSPTSSSYNEQFF
.	TRBD1	TRBV7-9	TRBJ2-7	16	TGTGCCAGCAGCTTAGCCCGGGACAGAGTTTCCTACGAGCAGTACTTC	CASSLARDRVSYEQYF
.	.	TRBV28	TRBJ1-3	16	TGTGCCAGCAGTCCTATGGGGACAAACTCTGGAAACACCATATATTTT	CASSPMGTNSGNTIYF
.	.	TRBV4-2	TRBJ2-7	14	TGTGCCAGCAGCCAGGTTGGAGAAGACTACGAGCAGTACTTC	CASSQVGEDYEQYF
.	.	TRBV6-1	TRBJ2-3	13	TGTGCCAGCAGTGAAGCCACAGCAGATACGCAGTATTTT	CASSEATADTQYF